This T cell receptor beta chain was recorded in a study of blood T cell repertoires in COVID-19 (dated by TCRdb to 2018 to 2020). General notes on the study: Samples from collaborators originated in the United States, Italy and Spain and spanned both the acute and convalescent phases of COVID-19. Deeply sampled blood TCRbeta repertoires from subjects exposed to, actively infected with, or recovered from COVID-19 were included in the dataset. The sample metadata nearly always contained a de-identified subject ID, COVID-19 status, age in years and sex. The repertoires were released in a freely available public database meant as a resource for research on the immune response to SARS-CoV-2. Samples came from the ongoing ImmuneRACE study (first 160 participants) plus 1,254 subjects from 6 global collaborators. Where available, HLA class I and class II types were taken from metadata supplied by the sample provider and were not determined by assay-based typing. The material from the prospective study consisted of cDNA or gDNA derived from T cells, B-cell-depleted T cells, or PBMCs. Here is what the overall study found, with its caveats: The amount of clinical and demographic metadata varied by source and participant and was provided uncurated.

From a lookup of the germline V gene, CDR1 and CDR2 are WSHSY and SAAADI. The CDR3 runs 15 residues from the cysteine to the phenylalanine. Only CDR3 DNA remains: 45 bases, in frame from the first base. Clipping removes 6 bases from V and 5 bases from J, with 11 as the unmatched junction base count. Points on this clone: Its cognate antigen has yet to be identified. No base-level quality is on record; no much larger clone is a single base apart.

Participants in the prospective study were enrolled through a virtual design, were aged roughly 18 to 100 years, and lived in about 25 United States geographic areas. Cohort assignment in the prospective study relied on participant-reported clinical history from a screening survey and a study questionnaire. Exposed participants were defined as having been in contact with someone with a PCR-confirmed or clinician-diagnosed COVID-19 case within 2 weeks of study entry. In the prospective study, whole blood, serum and a nasopharyngeal or oropharyngeal swab were collected from each participant by mobile phlebotomists. Participants in the prospective study had the option to provide additional blood draws and questionnaires over a roughly 2-month period. Blood samples from the prospective study were shipped frozen or at room temperature prior to DNA extraction. TCRbeta CDR3 regions were amplified from genomic DNA by means of the immunoSEQ Assay, a bias-controlled multiplex PCR. Per the authors' processing: Within the assay, amplification of reference gene primers was used to estimate how many nucleated cells each sample contained. Sequence reads were collapsed and filtered to measure the absolute abundance of every unique TCRbeta CDR3 rearrangement. Productive Simpson clonality was computed per sample as the square root of Simpson's diversity index over productive rearrangements. The table comes from immuneACCESS by way of TCRdb, which keeps in-frame sequences with V and J called. Part of the clones is missing from these tables; in studies checked, under half for an unresolved V gene and the rest for unknown reasons. V and J calls and clone size are copied from that table; D and trimming were computed from the DNA. Counted in this sample were about 140,000 clones; 80% to 85% of them appeared once. Clones ranked in the top ten supply over 4% of the sample.

The TCR comes from a man aged 65 to 79 who had been exposed to COVID-19. The rearrangement combines TRBV10-2 with TRBJ1-2; 8 central nucleotides agree with TRBD1. Sequencing was carried out using PBMCs or T cells enriched from blood (not recorded which). DNA sequence: TGCGCCAGCAGGCCCCGACAGGGGATTATTTATGGCTACACCTTC. Protein translation: CASRPRQGIIYGYTF.